This T cell receptor (beta chain) derives from a study of identical twins. Overall study findings and caveats: Within monozygotic twins, out-of-frame TCR alpha sharing was underestimated by the models. Abundant cord blood beta clonotypes carried fewer insertions; memory repertoires showed none.

This clonotype was picked up a small number of times. Its antigen is unknown. CDR3 length: 16 residues. Trimming took off 6 bases at V and 0 bases at J, with 14 bases between the two ends. Looked up from germline, CDR1 is SGHTA and CDR2 is FQGNSA. The donors were all healthy and Caucasian. Template switching supplied a universal primer site; unique molecular identifiers were carried on the cDNA. From the 5' RACE reads, TCRdb called clonotypes with MiXCR, one entry per CDR3 protein. The table shows approximately 1.8 million distinct CDR3 sequences, with about 30% occurring only once. The chain couples TRBV7-2 to TRBJ1-4; D is undetermined. The sample taken for sequencing was cord blood. The TCR originated in a newborn girl in good health. Here the CDR3 DNA reads TGTGCCAGCAGACCCGGACCGCCCTCAACTAATGAAAAACTGTTTTTT. Translation: CASRPGPPSTNEKLFF.